Listed below are T cell receptor beta chains from one sample, sequenced in a study of beta chain features in type 1 diabetes. Sequenced by immunoSEQ multiplex PCR; TCRdb stores in-frame clones only, minus some. The table records around 600,000 clones, 9.5% to 15% of them present only once. The sequenced sample was naive CD4+ T cells from blood. These receptors were obtained from a man aged 30 to 45 with type 1 diabetes. CDR3s include the opening cysteine and the closing phenylalanine or tryptophan. D genes are given only for firm matches. For some rows the clone size is stated as once, few or many, or as a class when expanded; others skip it.

V	D	J	size	DNA	CDR3
TRBV14	TRBD1	TRBJ1-1	.	TGTGCCAGCAGCCGACAGGGAATTCGGGGAGACACTGAAGCTTTCTTT	CASSRQGIRGDTEAFF
TRBV9	TRBD2	TRBJ2-7	few	TGTGCCAGCAGCGCAAGTAGCGGGAGCTACGAGCAGTACTTC	CASSASSGSYEQYF
TRBV28	.	TRBJ2-6	few	TGTGCCAGCAGTGCCGGTGGGGCGACGGCCAACGTCCTGACTTTC	CASSAGGATANVLTF
TRBV19	TRBD1	TRBJ1-4	.	TGTGCCAGTAACTGGGACAGCGCAACTAATGAAAAACTGTTTTTT	CASNWDSATNEKLFF
TRBV7-2	.	TRBJ2-5	few	TGTGCCAGCAGCTTTTTAACAGGTCCTCAAGAGACCCAGTACTTC	CASSFLTGPQETQYF
TRBV7-3	.	TRBJ1-1	.	TGTGCCAGCAGCTTAACGTCCGGTAACACTGAAGCTTTCTTT	CASSLTSGNTEAFF
TRBV12-5	.	TRBJ2-1	.	TGTGCTAGTGGTTTGGCCACGGCCCATGAGCAGTTCTTC	CASGLATAHEQFF
TRBV5-1	.	TRBJ2-1	.	TGCGCCAGCAGCTTGGAGACAGAGAACAATGAGCAGTTCTTC	CASSLETENNEQFF
TRBV29-1	.	TRBJ1-2	few	TGCAGCGTTGCCTGGACCCGGGCCGGGGATGGCTACACCTTC	CSVAWTRAGDGYTF
TRBV6-5	TRBD1	TRBJ2-3	few	TGTGCCAGCCGCCCAGGACAGGGTGCAGATACGCAGTATTTT	CASRPGQGADTQYF
TRBV10-3	.	TRBJ1-2	few	TGTGCCATCAGTGAGTCGACGGGAGGTGGCCATGGCTACACCTTC	CAISESTGGGHGYTF
TRBV19	TRBD1	TRBJ1-5	.	TGTGCCAGTAGTATTACGGCAGGGGGCGCCGAGCAGCCCCAGCATTTT	CASSITAGGAEQPQHF
TRBV30	TRBD2	TRBJ2-1	few	TGTGCCTGGAGTGTACCCCTAGCGGGAGTCTACAATGAGCAGTTCTTC	CAWSVPLAGVYNEQFF
TRBV2	.	TRBJ2-1	few	TGTGCCAGCAACCTTTTTAAGGGCGGATACAATGAGCAGTTCTTC	CASNLFKGGYNEQFF